These 10 T cell receptor beta chains were sequenced from one sample in a study of regulatory T cells in long-lasting Graves disease. Relying on iRepertoire HTBI primers and Arm-PCR of CDR3 regions, the team built TCR beta libraries. TCRdb itself ran the multiplex PCR reads through MiXCR, one entry per CDR3 protein. The data contain about 310,000 distinct CDR3 sequences, over 15% of them singletons. Sample time point: newly diagnosed GD, antithyroid drugs for less than 3 months. After RNA was extracted from PBMCs, the TCR library was made from it. The sequencing here drew on peripheral blood mononuclear cells (PBMCs), taken at new diagnosis, from a patient treated with antithyroid drugs. The receptors shown here come from a female donor with Graves disease.

This clonotype has a count of ten or more. The chain couples TRBV12-3 or TRBV12-4 to TRBJ2-5; D is undetermined. Deletions cut 5 bases from V and 1 base from J, with 17 bases between. The CDR3 sequence is 16 residues long. The CDR3 bases are TGTGCCAGCAGTCTTATTCGGGTTTGGGGCCAAGAGACCCAGTACTTC. Translating gives CASSLIRVWGQETQYF.

This clonotype was recorded many times. CDR3 loop: CSFSTGGGTEAFF. The CDR3 nucleotides are TGCAGCTTCTCGACAGGGGGAGGGACTGAAGCTTTCTTT. V usage is TRBV29-1 and J usage is TRBJ1-1; 9 bases are shared with TRBD1. This CDR3 region has 13 residues. The V gene's germline CDR1 is SQVTM and CDR2 ANQGSEA. J gave up 5 bases and V 8 bases, and 9 bases lay outside the gene matches.

This clonotype occurred many times. This rearrangement joins TRBV28 to TRBJ1-2; D uncertain. Germline V gene sequence: CDR1 MDHEN, CDR2 SYDVKM. The germline V and J ends were trimmed by 5 bases and 6 bases, with 10 bases remaining between them. CDR3 length equals 12 residues. In DNA form, the CDR3 reads TGTGCCAGCAGTCTCCCAAAGCATGGCTACACCTTC. Protein sequence: CASSLPKHGYTF.

This clonotype appeared many times. The rearrangement joins TRBV12-3 or TRBV12-4 to TRBJ2-1, with 12 bases identical to TRBD2. There are 16 residues in the CDR3. V lost 5 bases and J lost 3; bases outside the gene matches: 5. The CDR3 protein is CASSITSGRFYNEQFF. DNA of the CDR3: TGTGCCAGCAGTATCACTAGCGGGAGGTTCTACAATGAGCAGTTCTTC.

This clonotype was seen at least ten times. CDR3 sequence reads: CASSQGASGNTIYF. The CDR3 DNA reads TGTGCCAGCAGCCAAGGGGCCTCTGGAAACACCATATATTTT. The chain has TRBV11-2 and TRBJ1-3, with D possibly being TRBD1 (5 bases). The CDR3 runs to 14 residues. In germline, CDR1 is SGHAT, CDR2 FQNNGV. V was trimmed by 5 bases and J by 0 bases, leaving 8 bases between them.

This clonotype appeared many times. The V and J genes are TRBV28 and TRBJ2-2; 8 nucleotides line up with TRBD2. CDR1 and CDR2 (germline): MDHEN, SYDVKM. The CDR3 is 16 residues long. V lost 4 bases, J lost 7 bases, and 11 bases stayed unmatched. The CDR3 DNA follows: TGTGCCAGCAGTTCCGAGATAGCGGGGCGGGGCGGGGAGCTGTTTTTT. Protein sequence: CASSSEIAGRGGELFF.

The chain uses TRBV20-1 and TRBJ2-1; D is uncertain. The CDR3 sequence is 13 residues long. Trimming stripped 5 bases from V and 7 bases from J, with 15 bases between. Germline CDR1 is DFQATT and CDR2 is SNEGSKA (reference sequence). This chain's CDR3 is CSALLSSMNEQFF. The CDR3, as DNA: TGCAGTGCTCTTCTTTCGAGCATGAATGAGCAGTTCTTC.

This clonotype has only one observation. The V and J genes are TRBV27 and TRBJ1-6; D unclear. Trimming removed 4 bases at V and 7 bases at J, with 14 bases between. The CDR3 runs 15 residues. Germline V gene sequence: CDR1 MNHEY, CDR2 SMNVEV (reference sequence). The CDR3 DNA reads TGTGCCAGCAGTTCCCTAGGGCAGAGGAATTCACCCCTCCACTTT. Translating it yields CASSSLGQRNSPLHF.

The sample holds a few counts of this clonotype. V usage is TRBV10-1 and J usage is TRBJ2-2; 8 bases are shared with TRBD2. V dropped 4 bases and J dropped 6; count of bases not matched to a gene: 7. This CDR3 region has 15 residues. CDR1 and CDR2 (germline): WNHNN, SYGVQD (reference sequence). CDR3 sequence reads: CASSASGRVAGELFF. Written as DNA, the CDR3 is TGCGCCAGCAGTGCCAGCGGGAGAGTGGCCGGGGAGCTGTTTTTT.

V is TRBV30 and J is TRBJ1-4; a weak D match, TRBD1 (5 bases). Germline V gene data show CDR1 as GTSNPN and CDR2 as SVGIG (reference sequence). The V gene lost 3 bases and the J gene lost 6 bases, with 17 bases spanning the gap. The CDR3 is 15 residues long. The chain's CDR3 is CAWSRDLLPDEKLFF. The CDR3 DNA reads TGTGCCTGGAGCCGGGACCTCCTTCCCGATGAAAAACTGTTTTTT.